This T cell receptor (beta chain) was identified in a study of control samples from healthy donors and cancer patients. This clone was seen once. Clones were read by immunoSEQ multiplex PCR, and TCRdb kept only the in-frame ones, dropping some. The data contain roughly 79,000 clones, more than 75% of them singletons. The specimen sequenced was blood. The origin of this receptor is a man aged 45-65 years in good health.

In nucleotides, the CDR3 is TGTGCCAGCAGCTTACATCGGGGCGGAGGTACAGATACGCAGTATTTT. As protein: CASSLHRGGGTDTQYF. The chain joins TRBV7-8 to TRBJ2-3; D is tentatively TRBD1 or TRBD2 (5 bases each). Per germline, CDR1 SGHVS and CDR2 FQNEAQ. Trimming cost V 2 bases and J 3 bases, with 15 bases left between them. The CDR3 length is 16 residues.